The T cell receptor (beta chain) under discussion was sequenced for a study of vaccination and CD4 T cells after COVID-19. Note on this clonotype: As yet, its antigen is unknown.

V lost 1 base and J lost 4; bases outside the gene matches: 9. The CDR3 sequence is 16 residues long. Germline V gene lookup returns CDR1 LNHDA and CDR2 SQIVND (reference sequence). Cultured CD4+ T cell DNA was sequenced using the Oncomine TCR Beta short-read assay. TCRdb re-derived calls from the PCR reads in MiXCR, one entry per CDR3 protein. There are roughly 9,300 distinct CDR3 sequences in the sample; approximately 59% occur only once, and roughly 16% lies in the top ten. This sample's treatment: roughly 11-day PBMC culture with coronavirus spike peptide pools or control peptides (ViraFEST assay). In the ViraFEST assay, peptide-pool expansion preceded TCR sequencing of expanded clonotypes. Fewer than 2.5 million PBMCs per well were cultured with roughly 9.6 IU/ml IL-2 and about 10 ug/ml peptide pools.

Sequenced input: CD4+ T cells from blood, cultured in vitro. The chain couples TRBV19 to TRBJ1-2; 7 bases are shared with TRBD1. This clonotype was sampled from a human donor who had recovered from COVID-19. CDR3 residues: CASSIASRGGLYGYTF. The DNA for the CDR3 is TGTGCCAGTAGTATAGCAAGCAGGGGGGGACTCTATGGCTACACCTTC.